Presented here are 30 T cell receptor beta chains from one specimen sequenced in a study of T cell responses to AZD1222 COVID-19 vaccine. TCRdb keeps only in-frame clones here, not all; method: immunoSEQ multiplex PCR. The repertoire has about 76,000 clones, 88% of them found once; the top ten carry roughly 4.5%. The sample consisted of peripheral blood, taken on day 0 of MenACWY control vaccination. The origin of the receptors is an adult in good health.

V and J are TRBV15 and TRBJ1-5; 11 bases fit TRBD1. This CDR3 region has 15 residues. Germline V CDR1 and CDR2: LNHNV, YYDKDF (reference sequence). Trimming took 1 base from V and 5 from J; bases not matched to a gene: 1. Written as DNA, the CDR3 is TGTGCCACCAGCAGAGCGGACAGGGGGCATCAGCCCCAGCATTTT. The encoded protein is CATSRADRGHQPQHF.

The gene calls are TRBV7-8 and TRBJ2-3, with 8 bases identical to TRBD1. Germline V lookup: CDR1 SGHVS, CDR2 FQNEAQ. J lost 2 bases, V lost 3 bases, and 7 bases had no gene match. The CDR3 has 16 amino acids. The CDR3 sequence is CASSFWQGADTDTQYF. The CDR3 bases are TGTGCCAGCAGCTTTTGGCAGGGGGCTGACACAGATACGCAGTATTTT.

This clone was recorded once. The CDR3 region is CASSFLNTEAFF. The CDR3 DNA is TGTGCCAGCAGCTTTCTGAACACTGAAGCTTTCTTT. The genes are TRBV5-6 and TRBJ1-1, with D uncertain. Germline V gene data show CDR1 as SGHDT and CDR2 as YYEEEE. V lost 2 bases and J lost 0, with 2 bases in between. This CDR3 has 12 amino acids.

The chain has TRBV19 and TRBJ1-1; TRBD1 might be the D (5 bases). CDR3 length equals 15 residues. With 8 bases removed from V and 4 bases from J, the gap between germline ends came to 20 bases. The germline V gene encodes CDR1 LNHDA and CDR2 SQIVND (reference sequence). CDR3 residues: CASDRRVQGGTEAFF. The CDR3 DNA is TGTGCCAGTGACCGGCGGGTCCAGGGAGGCACTGAAGCTTTCTTT.

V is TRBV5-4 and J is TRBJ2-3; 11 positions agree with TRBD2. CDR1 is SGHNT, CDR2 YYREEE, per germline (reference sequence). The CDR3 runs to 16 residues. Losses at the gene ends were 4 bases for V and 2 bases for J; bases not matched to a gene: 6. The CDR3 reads CASSLPTSGNTDTQYF. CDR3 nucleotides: TGTGCCAGCAGCCTCCCGACTAGCGGGAACACAGATACGCAGTATTTT.

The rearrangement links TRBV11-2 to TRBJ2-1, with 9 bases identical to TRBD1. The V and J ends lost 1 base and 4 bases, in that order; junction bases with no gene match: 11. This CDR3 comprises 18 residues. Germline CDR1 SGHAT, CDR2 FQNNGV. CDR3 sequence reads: CASSLGLMRGQGYNEQFF. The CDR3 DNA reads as TGTGCCAGCAGCTTAGGACTTATGAGAGGACAGGGGTACAATGAGCAGTTCTTC.

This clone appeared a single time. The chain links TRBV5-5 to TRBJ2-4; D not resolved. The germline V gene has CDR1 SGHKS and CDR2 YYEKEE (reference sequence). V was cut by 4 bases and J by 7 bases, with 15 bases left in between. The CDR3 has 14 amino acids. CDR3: CASSPAVPANIQYF. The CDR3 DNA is TGTGCCAGCAGCCCCGCGGTACCCGCGAACATTCAGTACTTC.

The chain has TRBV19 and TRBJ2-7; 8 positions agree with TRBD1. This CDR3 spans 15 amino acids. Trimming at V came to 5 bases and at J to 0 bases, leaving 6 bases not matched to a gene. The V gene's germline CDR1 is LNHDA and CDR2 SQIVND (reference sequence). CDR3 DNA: TGTGCCAGTAGTGCCGGGACAGGAAGCTCCTACGAGCAGTACTTC. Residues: CASSAGTGSSYEQYF.

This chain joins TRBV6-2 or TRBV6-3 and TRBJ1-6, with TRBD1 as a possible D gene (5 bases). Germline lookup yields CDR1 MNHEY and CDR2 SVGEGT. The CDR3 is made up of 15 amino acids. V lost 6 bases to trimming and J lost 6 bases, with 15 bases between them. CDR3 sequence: CASSDRGWGNSPLHF. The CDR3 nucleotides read TGTGCCAGCAGCGACCGGGGCTGGGGTAATTCACCCCTCCACTTT.

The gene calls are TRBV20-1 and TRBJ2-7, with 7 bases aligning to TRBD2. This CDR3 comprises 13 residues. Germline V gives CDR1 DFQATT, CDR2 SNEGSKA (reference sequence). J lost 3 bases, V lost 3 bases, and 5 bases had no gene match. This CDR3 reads CSASPSGYYEQYF. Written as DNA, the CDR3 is TGCAGTGCTAGTCCTAGCGGTTACTACGAGCAGTACTTC.

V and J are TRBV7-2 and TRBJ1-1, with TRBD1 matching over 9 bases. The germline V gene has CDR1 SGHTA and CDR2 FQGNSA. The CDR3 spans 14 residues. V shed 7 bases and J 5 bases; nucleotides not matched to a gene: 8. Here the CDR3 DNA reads TGTGCCAGCACACAGGGGGCAAGAGTTACTGAAGCTTTCTTT. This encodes CASTQGARVTEAFF. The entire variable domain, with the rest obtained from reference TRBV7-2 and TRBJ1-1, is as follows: GAGVSQSPSNKVTEKGKDVELRCDPISGHTALYWYRQSLGQGLEFLIYFQGNSAPDKSGLPSDRFSAERTGGSVSTLTIQRTQQEDSAVYLCASTQGARVTEAFFGQGTRLTVV.

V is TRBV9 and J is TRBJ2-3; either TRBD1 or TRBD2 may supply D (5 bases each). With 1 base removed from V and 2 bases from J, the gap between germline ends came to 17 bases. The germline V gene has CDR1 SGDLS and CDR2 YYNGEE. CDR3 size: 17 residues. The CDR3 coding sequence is TGTGCCAGCAGCGTAAACCCCGGGACCCAATCCACAGATACGCAGTATTTT. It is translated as CASSVNPGTQSTDTQYF.

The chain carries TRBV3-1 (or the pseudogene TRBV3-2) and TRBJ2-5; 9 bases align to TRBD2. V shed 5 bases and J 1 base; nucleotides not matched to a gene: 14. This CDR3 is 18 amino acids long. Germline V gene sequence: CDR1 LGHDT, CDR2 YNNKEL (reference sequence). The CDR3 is CASSDMNSGSGLQETQYF. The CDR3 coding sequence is TGTGCCAGCAGCGATATGAATAGCGGGAGCGGGCTCCAAGAGACCCAGTACTTC.

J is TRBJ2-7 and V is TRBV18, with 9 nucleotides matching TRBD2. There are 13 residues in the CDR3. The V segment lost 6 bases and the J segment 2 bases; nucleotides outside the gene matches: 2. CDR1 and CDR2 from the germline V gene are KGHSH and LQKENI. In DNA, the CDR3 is TGTGCCAGCTCTGCGGGAGGGCCCTACGAGCAGTACTTC. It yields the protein CASSAGGPYEQYF.

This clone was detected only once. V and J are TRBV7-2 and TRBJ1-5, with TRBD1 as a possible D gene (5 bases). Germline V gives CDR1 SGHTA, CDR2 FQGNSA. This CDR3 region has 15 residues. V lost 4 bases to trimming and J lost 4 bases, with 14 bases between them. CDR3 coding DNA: TGTGCCAGCAGCTACGATCAGGGTTTAAATCAGCCCCAGCATTTT. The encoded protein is CASSYDQGLNQPQHF.

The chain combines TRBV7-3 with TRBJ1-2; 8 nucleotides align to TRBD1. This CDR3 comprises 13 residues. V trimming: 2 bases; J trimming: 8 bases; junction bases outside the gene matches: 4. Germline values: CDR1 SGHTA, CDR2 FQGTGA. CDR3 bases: TGTGCCAGCAGCTTACAGGGGGCGCGGGGCTACACCTTC. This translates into CASSLQGARGYTF.

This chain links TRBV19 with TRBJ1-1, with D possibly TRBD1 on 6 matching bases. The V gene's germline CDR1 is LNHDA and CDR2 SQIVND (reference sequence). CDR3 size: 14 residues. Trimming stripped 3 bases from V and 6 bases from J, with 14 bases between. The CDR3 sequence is CASSIEQGHAEAFF. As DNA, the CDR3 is TGTGCCAGTAGTATCGAGCAGGGGCACGCTGAAGCTTTCTTT.

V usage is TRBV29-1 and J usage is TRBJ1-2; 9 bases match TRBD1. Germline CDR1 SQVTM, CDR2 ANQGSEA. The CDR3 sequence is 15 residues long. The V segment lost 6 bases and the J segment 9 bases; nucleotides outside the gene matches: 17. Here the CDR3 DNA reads TGCAGCGTGCTCCCGGGACAGGGACGTTTGCGGAGCTACACCTTC. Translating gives CSVLPGQGRLRSYTF.

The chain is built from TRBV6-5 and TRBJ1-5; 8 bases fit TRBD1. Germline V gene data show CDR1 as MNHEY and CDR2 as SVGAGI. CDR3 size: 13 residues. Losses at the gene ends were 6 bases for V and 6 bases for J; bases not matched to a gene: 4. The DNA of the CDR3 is TGTGCCAGCAGGCCAGGGGGCGGTCAGCCCCAGCATTTT. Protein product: CASRPGGGQPQHF.

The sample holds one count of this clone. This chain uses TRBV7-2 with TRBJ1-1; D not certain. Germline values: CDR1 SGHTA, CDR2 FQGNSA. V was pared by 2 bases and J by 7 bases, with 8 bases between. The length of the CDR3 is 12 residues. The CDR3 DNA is TGTGCCAGCAGCTTATATAATAGTGAAGCTTTCTTT. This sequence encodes CASSLYNSEAFF.

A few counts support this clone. The CDR3 sequence: CASSTSGVHGYTF. For the CDR3, the DNA is TGTGCCAGCAGTACCTCAGGGGTTCATGGCTACACCTTC. The chain combines TRBV27 with TRBJ1-2; possibly TRBD1 for D (6 bases). The V end was cut by 5 bases, the J end by 6 bases, with 13 bases between. Germline V gives CDR1 MNHEY, CDR2 SMNVEV (reference sequence). CDR3 length: 13 residues.

CDR3 sequence reads: CASSPRQGWATDTQYF. For the CDR3, the DNA is TGTGCCAGCAGCCCTAGACAGGGTTGGGCCACAGATACGCAGTATTTT. The chain carries TRBV7-2 and TRBJ2-3; 7 nucleotides align to TRBD1. Unmatched junction bases numbered 10, after V lost 5 bases and J lost 2 bases. The CDR3 extends over 16 amino acids. The germline CDR1 and CDR2 sequences are SGHTA and FQGNSA. Full variable domain (outside the CDR3, taken from reference TRBV7-2 and TRBJ2-3): GAGVSQSPSNKVTEKGKDVELRCDPISGHTALYWYRQSLGQGLEFLIYFQGNSAPDKSGLPSDRFSAERTGGSVSTLTIQRTQQEDSAVYLCASSPRQGWATDTQYFGPGTRLTVL.

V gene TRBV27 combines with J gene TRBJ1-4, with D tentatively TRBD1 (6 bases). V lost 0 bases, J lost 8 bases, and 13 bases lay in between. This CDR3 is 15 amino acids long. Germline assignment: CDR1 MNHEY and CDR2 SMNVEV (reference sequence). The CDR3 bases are TGTGCCAGCAGTTTATCGGGGGGGCAAAGGGAAAAACTGTTTTTT. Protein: CASSLSGGQREKLFF.

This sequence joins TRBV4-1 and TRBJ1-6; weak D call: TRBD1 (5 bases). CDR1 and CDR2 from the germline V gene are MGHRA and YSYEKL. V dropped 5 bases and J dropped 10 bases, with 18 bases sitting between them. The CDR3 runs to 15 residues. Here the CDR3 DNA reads TGCGCCAGCAGCGTCGCAGCGCAAAGGGGCTCACCCCTCCACTTT. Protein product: CASSVAAQRGSPLHF.

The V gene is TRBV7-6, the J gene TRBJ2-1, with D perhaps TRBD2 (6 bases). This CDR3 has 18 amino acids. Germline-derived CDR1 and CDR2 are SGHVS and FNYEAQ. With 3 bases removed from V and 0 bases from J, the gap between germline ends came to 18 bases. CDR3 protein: CASSFSGSRLSSYNEQFF. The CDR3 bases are TGTGCCAGCAGCTTTAGCGGATCGAGATTAAGCTCCTACAATGAGCAGTTCTTC.

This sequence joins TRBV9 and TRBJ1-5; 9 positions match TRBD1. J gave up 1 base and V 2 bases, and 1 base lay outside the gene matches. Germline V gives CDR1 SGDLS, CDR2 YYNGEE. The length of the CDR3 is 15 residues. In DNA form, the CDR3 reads TGTGCCAGCAGCGTGGGACAGGGCAGCAATCAGCCCCAGCATTTT. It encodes CASSVGQGSNQPQHF.

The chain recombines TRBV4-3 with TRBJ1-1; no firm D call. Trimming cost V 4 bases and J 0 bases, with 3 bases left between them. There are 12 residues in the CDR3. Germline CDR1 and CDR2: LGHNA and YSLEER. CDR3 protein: CASSLLNTEAFF. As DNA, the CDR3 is TGCGCCAGCAGCCTACTGAACACTGAAGCTTTCTTT.

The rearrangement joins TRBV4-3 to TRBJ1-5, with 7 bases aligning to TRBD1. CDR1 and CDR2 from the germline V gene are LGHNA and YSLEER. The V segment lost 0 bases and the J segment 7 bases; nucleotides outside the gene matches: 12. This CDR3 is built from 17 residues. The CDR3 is CASSQDWRETGLQPQHF. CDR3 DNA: TGCGCCAGCAGCCAAGATTGGAGAGAGACAGGGTTACAGCCCCAGCATTTT.

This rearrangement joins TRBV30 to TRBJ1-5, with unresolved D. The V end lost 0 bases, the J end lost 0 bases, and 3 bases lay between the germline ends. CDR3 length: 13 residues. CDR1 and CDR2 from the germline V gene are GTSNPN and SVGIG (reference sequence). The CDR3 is CAWSVHSNQPQHF. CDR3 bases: TGTGCCTGGAGTGTACATAGCAATCAGCCCCAGCATTTT.

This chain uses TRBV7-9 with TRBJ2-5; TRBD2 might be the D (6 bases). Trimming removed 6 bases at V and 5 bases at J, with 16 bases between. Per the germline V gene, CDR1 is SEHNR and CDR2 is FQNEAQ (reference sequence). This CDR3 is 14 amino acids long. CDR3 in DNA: TGTGCCAGCAGGGTCGGGCCCGGAGGGGAGACCCAGTACTTC. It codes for CASRVGPGGETQYF.